The next 21 T cell receptor beta chains were all read from a single sample in a study of OX40 agonist ivuxolimab in advanced cancers. This table comes from immunoSEQ multiplex PCR, and its TCRdb copy is limited to in-frame clones, with some not included. In the table there are about 94,000 clones, roughly 84% of which are singletons. The sequencing here drew on CD4+ or CD8+ T cells sorted from blood, taken in a trial of the OX40 agonist ivuxolimab. The receptors derive from an adult with an advanced solid tumor such as melanoma, head and neck, liver or kidney cancer.

J is TRBJ1-5 and V is TRBV6-1; tentatively, D is TRBD1 (6 bases). The CDR3 has 14 residues. Per the germline V gene, CDR1 is MNHNS and CDR2 is SASEGT. The V end was cut by 4 bases, the J end by 1 base, with 8 bases between. CDR3 loop: CASSGRGSNQPQHF. Written as DNA, the CDR3 is TGTGCCAGCAGTGGCAGGGGAAGCAATCAGCCCCAGCATTTT.

This clone was picked up one time. The chain uses TRBV4-2 and TRBJ1-1; TRBD1 is a possible D gene (5 bases). This CDR3 has 17 residues. The germline V gene has CDR1 LGHNA and CDR2 YNFKEQ. The V and J ends lost 1 base and 5 bases respectively, with 20 bases between them. The CDR3 region is CASSQAAYGTVWTEAFF. For the CDR3, the DNA is TGTGCCAGCAGCCAAGCTGCCTACGGGACGGTGTGGACTGAAGCTTTCTTT.

The chain uses TRBV9 and TRBJ2-5; D is possibly TRBD1 (8 bases). This CDR3 spans 14 amino acids. Looked up from germline, CDR1 is SGDLS and CDR2 is YYNGEE. The germline V and J ends were trimmed by 3 bases and 4 bases, with 13 bases remaining between them. The CDR3 region is CASSGNRGGETQYF. Written as DNA, the CDR3 is TGTGCCAGCAGCGGAAACAGGGGGGGAGAGACCCAGTACTTC.

This clone occurred once. The CDR3 sequence: CASSLGSASHYEQYF. The DNA of the CDR3 is TGTGCCAGCAGCTTAGGTTCGGCGTCTCACTACGAGCAGTACTTC. J is TRBJ2-7 and V is TRBV11-3; no reliable D call. The V end lost 1 base, the J end lost 3 bases, and 13 bases lay between the germline ends. The CDR3 contains 15 residues. Per germline, CDR1 SGHNT and CDR2 YENEEA.

This chain links TRBV6-4 with TRBJ2-2; 8 nucleotides line up with TRBD2. Germline trimming cut 3 bases from V and 4 bases from J; bases unmatched to any gene: 4. CDR1 is MRHNA, CDR2 SNTAGT, per germline. The CDR3 is 15 amino acids. CDR3 in amino acids: CASSDLAGSTGELFF. In DNA form, the CDR3 reads TGTGCCAGCAGTGATTTAGCGGGGAGCACCGGGGAGCTGTTTTTT.

The V gene is TRBV23-1, the J gene TRBJ2-1; TRBD1 matches 9 bases. TRBV23-1 is an ORF, and what it does is uncertain. J was trimmed by 8 bases and V by 0 bases; bases with no gene match: 26. This CDR3 contains 22 residues. CDR3 coding DNA: TGCGCCAGCAGTCAATCGAGGGCCGACGACCTAACCGGGACAGGGATGGAGGATGAGCAGTTCTTC. Its translation: CASSQSRADDLTGTGMEDEQFF.

The V and J genes are TRBV7-8 and TRBJ2-7; D is ambiguous. Per germline, CDR1 SGHVS and CDR2 FQNEAQ. This CDR3 is 12 amino acids long. V lost 2 bases and J 3 bases, leaving 5 bases between the germline ends. CDR3 DNA sequence: TGTGCCAGCAGCTTATATAACTACGAGCAGTACTTC. Amino acid sequence: CASSLYNYEQYF.

The V gene is TRBV7-2, the J gene TRBJ2-7; 11 nucleotides line up with TRBD2. The CDR3 spans 14 residues. The V and J ends lost 4 bases and 4 bases, in that order; junction bases with no gene match: 3. Germline lookup yields CDR1 SGHTA and CDR2 FQGNSA. CDR3 DNA sequence: TGTGCCAGCAGCTCCACTAGCGGGGGATACGAGCAGTACTTC. Its protein product is CASSSTSGGYEQYF. Variable domain in full (rest from reference TRBV7-2 and TRBJ2-7): GAGVSQSPSNKVTEKGKDVELRCDPISGHTALYWYRQSLGQGLEFLIYFQGNSAPDKSGLPSDRFSAERTGGSVSTLTIQRTQQEDSAVYLCASSSTSGGYEQYFGPGTRLTVT.

The rearrangement links TRBV5-4 to TRBJ2-3; tentative D call: TRBD2 (6 bases). V shed 4 bases and J shed 0 bases, with 18 bases lying between them. In germline, CDR1 is SGHNT, CDR2 YYREEE (reference sequence). CDR3 length: 17 amino acids. The CDR3 sequence is CASSRRLGLTSTDTQYF. The DNA of the CDR3 is TGTGCCAGCAGCCGTAGATTGGGACTTACTAGCACAGATACGCAGTATTTT.

With regard to this clone: Other DNA sequences of this sample code for an identical CDR3. The chain combines TRBV11-2 with TRBJ2-2; D gene unclear. The CDR3 loop spans 12 amino acids. V was trimmed by 4 bases and J by 2 bases, leaving 2 bases between them. Looked up from germline, CDR1 is SGHAT and CDR2 is FQNNGV. The CDR3 DNA sequence: TGTGCCAGCAGCTCAAACACCGGGGAGCTGTTTTTT. Protein sequence: CASSSNTGELFF.

V usage is TRBV7-2 and J usage is TRBJ1-4, with no clear D. With 5 bases removed from V and 6 bases from J, the gap between germline ends came to 16 bases. This CDR3 region has 15 residues. Germline V gene data show CDR1 as SGHTA and CDR2 as FQGNSA. The CDR3 coding sequence is TGTGCCAGCAGCCCACCCCGCTCGACGTATGAAAAACTGTTTTTT. It specifies CASSPPRSTYEKLFF.

V usage is TRBV6-6 and J usage is TRBJ1-2, with D uncertain. The V end was cut by 7 bases, the J end by 4 bases, with 7 bases between. Germline V lookup: CDR1 MNHNY, CDR2 SVGAGI (reference sequence). This CDR3 contains 11 residues. CDR3 sequence reads: CASKEAYGYTF. CDR3 nucleotide sequence: TGTGCCAGCAAGGAGGCCTATGGCTACACCTTC.

CDR3 nucleotides: TGTGCCAGCAGCTTTTTAGCGGGGGGCTACAATGAGCAGTTCTTC. It yields the protein CASSFLAGGYNEQFF. The chain combines TRBV11-1 with TRBJ2-1, with 10 positions matching TRBD2. Germline V gives CDR1 SGHAT, CDR2 FQDESV (reference sequence). The CDR3 has 15 amino acids. V shed 3 bases and J 3 bases; nucleotides not matched to a gene: 2. Supplemented by reference TRBV11-1 and TRBJ2-1, the full variable domain reads EAEVAQSPRYKITEKSQAVAFWCDPISGHATLYWYRQILGQGPELLVQFQDESVVDDSQLPKDRFSAERLKGVDSTLKIQPAELGDSAMYLCASSFLAGGYNEQFFGPGTRLTVL.

J is TRBJ2-1 and V is TRBV11-2, with 8 bases identical to TRBD1. V was pared by 0 bases and J by 5 bases, with 3 bases of the junction left unmatched. This CDR3 comprises 15 residues. Per the germline V gene, CDR1 is SGHAT and CDR2 is FQNNGV. The DNA of the CDR3 is TGTGCCAGCAGCTTAGAGGGACAGGCCCACAATGAGCAGTTCTTC. Its translation: CASSLEGQAHNEQFF.

V usage is TRBV2 and J usage is TRBJ2-5, with D hard to call. From germline, CDR1 is SNHLY and CDR2 FYNNEI. The CDR3 has 15 residues. Trimming shortened V by 4 bases and J by 1 base, and 13 bases separated the two germline ends. DNA for the CDR3: TGTGCCAGCAGTGGAGCACGGTGGTTCCAAGAGACCCAGTACTTC. It encodes CASSGARWFQETQYF.

This clone was observed a single time. Different DNA sequences within this sample yield the same CDR3. In nucleotides, the CDR3 is TGTGCCAGCGGAGACAGAGCTAACTATGGCTACACCTTC. Translating it yields CASGDRANYGYTF. The chain carries TRBV27 and TRBJ1-2, with D maybe TRBD1 (5 bases). V lost 8 bases to trimming and J lost 0 bases, with 10 bases between them. The germline V gene encodes CDR1 MNHEY and CDR2 SMNVEV (reference sequence). CDR3 length equals 13 residues.

The chain joins TRBV5-5 to TRBJ2-7, with 7 nucleotides matching TRBD1. In germline, CDR1 is SGHKS, CDR2 YYEKEE (reference sequence). The CDR3 loop spans 13 amino acids. V shed 1 base, J shed 5 bases, and the junction held 3 bases outside the gene matches. The CDR3 coding sequence is TGTGCCAGCAGCTTGACGACAGGGAACGAGCAGTACTTC. Translated, it gives CASSLTTGNEQYF.

This chain uses TRBV6-5 with TRBJ2-1; D unclear. Per the germline V gene, CDR1 is MNHEY and CDR2 is SVGAGI. Deletions cut 8 bases from V and 3 bases from J, with 14 bases between. This CDR3 is built from 14 residues. CDR3 nucleotide sequence: TGTGCCAGCGGTAGAGGATGGGGCTACAATGAGCAGTTCTTC. Its protein product is CASGRGWGYNEQFF.

The J gene is TRBJ2-1, the V gene TRBV7-9, with 7 positions matching TRBD1. Germline V lookup: CDR1 SEHNR, CDR2 FQNEAQ (reference sequence). J lost 3 bases, V lost 4 bases, and 3 bases had no gene match. The CDR3 sequence is 14 residues long. The CDR3 bases are TGTGCCAGCAGCTCTCGACAGGGCTACAATGAGCAGTTCTTC. This codes for CASSSRQGYNEQFF.

This clone was seen more than once but under ten times. The chain joins TRBV7-9 to TRBJ1-5; D ambiguous. Germline-derived CDR1 and CDR2 are SEHNR and FQNEAQ (reference sequence). Trimming shortened V by 5 bases and J by 2 bases, and 13 bases separated the two germline ends. The CDR3 runs to 15 residues. CDR3 protein: CASSPEGPGNQPQHF. CDR3 nucleotide sequence: TGTGCCAGCAGCCCTGAAGGACCGGGCAATCAGCCCCAGCATTTT.

This clone has only one observation. The chain carries TRBV7-2 and TRBJ2-7; D possibly corresponds to TRBD1 (5 bases). CDR3 length equals 15 residues. Between the trimmed V and J ends, which lost 5 bases and 2 bases, there was a span of 16 bases. Germline CDR1 is SGHTA and CDR2 is FQGNSA. CDR3 coding DNA: TGTGCCAGCAGCCGAGTCGGGCAGGGTCCCTACGAGCAGTACTTC. This encodes CASSRVGQGPYEQYF.